This passage covers 14 T cell receptor beta chains from one sample sequenced in a study of siplizumab effects on memory and regulatory T cells (dated by TCRdb to between 2018 and 2021). Libraries were made using the immunoSEQ multiplex PCR assay. The table was pulled from immuneACCESS by TCRdb, which kept in-frame rearrangements only. Such tables lose some clones; where checked, under half of the loss comes from unresolved V genes, and the rest has no known cause. A total of fewer than 100,000 clones appear in this sample, 95% of them only once. Around 18% of the sample belongs to the ten largest clones. Sequenced material: CD8+ T cells sorted from blood. Receptors originate from a human donor in good health.

This clone was recorded once. This rearrangement joins TRBV27 to TRBJ1-5, with D unclear. The CDR3 has 14 amino acids. V shed 4 bases and J shed 3 bases, with 10 bases lying between them. Looked up from germline, CDR1 is MNHEY and CDR2 is SMNVEV (reference sequence). As DNA, the CDR3 is TGTGCCAGCAGTTCCACCCTTACCAATCAGCCCCAGCATTTT. Translating it yields CASSSTLTNQPQHF.

The V and J genes are TRBV7-3 and TRBJ2-7, with D uncertain. The CDR3 extends over 15 amino acids. V was pared by 1 base and J by 0 bases, with 10 bases between. Looked up from germline, CDR1 is SGHTA and CDR2 is FQGTGA. DNA of the CDR3: TGTGCCAGCAGCTTAATGTCAGGACCCTCCTACGAGCAGTACTTC. It yields the protein CASSLMSGPSYEQYF.

This chain uses TRBV7-3 with TRBJ2-2, with 10 bases fitting TRBD1. The germline V gene has CDR1 SGHTA and CDR2 FQGTGA. The length of the CDR3 is 15 residues. V shed 5 bases, J shed 5 bases, and the junction held 5 bases outside the gene matches. CDR3 DNA sequence: TGTGCCAGCAGCCCGTGGACAGGGGGGACCGGGGAGCTGTTTTTT. Protein product: CASSPWTGGTGELFF.

As to this clone: Germline and junction disagree at one end, which may indicate a read error. The chain joins TRBV6-5 to TRBJ2-7; D not resolved. This CDR3 has 12 residues. The germline V gene encodes CDR1 MNHEY and CDR2 SVGAGI. The CDR3 loop is CASSDSTYEQYF. CDR3 DNA: TGTGCCAGCAGTGACTCCACTTACGAGCAGTACTTC.

V is TRBV27 and J is TRBJ2-7, with D perhaps given as TRBD1 or TRBD2 (5 bases each). CDR3 length: 12 amino acids. Trimming took 4 bases from V and 6 from J, leaving 10 bases between them. Germline values: CDR1 MNHEY, CDR2 SMNVEV (reference sequence). Written as DNA, the CDR3 is TGTGCCAGCAGTTCCCAGGGACCCGAGCAGTACTTC. Encoded protein: CASSSQGPEQYF.

The V gene is TRBV6-5, the J gene TRBJ1-5; no clear D gene. Germline CDR1 reads MNHEY; CDR2 reads SVGAGI. The CDR3 is 13 amino acids. V was shortened by 4 bases and J by 6 bases, with 10 bases between the two germline ends. For the CDR3, the DNA is TGTGCCAGCAGTTCTTACGAGGCTCAGCCCCAGCATTTT. Protein sequence: CASSSYEAQPQHF.

V usage is TRBV11-2 and J usage is TRBJ1-4; 9 bases are a match to TRBD1. Losses at the gene ends were 5 bases for V and 1 base for J; bases not matched to a gene: 8. CDR3 length equals 17 residues. Germline V gene sequence: CDR1 SGHAT, CDR2 FQNNGV. The CDR3 region is CASSDSGTGLTNEKLFF. The DNA for the CDR3 is TGTGCCAGCAGCGATTCCGGGACAGGGTTAACTAATGAAAAACTGTTTTTT. Based on the CDR3 plus reference TRBV11-2 and TRBJ1-4, the full variable domain is EAGVAQSPRYKIIEKRQSVAFWCNPISGHATLYWYQQILGQGPKLLIQFQNNGVVDDSQLPKDRFSAERLKGVDSTLKIQPAKLEDSAVYLCASSDSGTGLTNEKLFFGSGTQLSVL.

This chain uses TRBV7-3 with TRBJ2-1; D perhaps matches TRBD2 (5 bases). The CDR3 covers 18 residues. Trimming stripped 1 base from V and 8 bases from J, with 24 bases between. Germline values: CDR1 SGHTA, CDR2 FQGTGA. The CDR3 sequence is CASSLSGPRDWRPDEQFF. The DNA of the CDR3 is TGTGCCAGCAGCTTAAGCGGGCCCCGAGACTGGAGACCCGATGAGCAGTTCTTC. Combining the CDR3 with reference TRBV7-3 and TRBJ2-1 gives the whole variable domain GAGVSQTPSNKVTEKGKYVELRCDPISGHTALYWYRQSLGQGPEFLIYFQGTGAADDSGLPNDRFFAVRPEGSVSTLKIQRTERGDSAVYLCASSLSGPRDWRPDEQFFGPGTRLTVL.

CDR3 nucleotides: TGTGCCAGCAGTTACGATGGGGACAGACGATATTACGAGCAGTACTTC. This codes for CASSYDGDRRYYEQYF. V gene TRBV6-6 combines with J gene TRBJ2-7, with 7 bases identical to TRBD1. J lost 4 bases, V lost 2 bases, and 11 bases had no gene match. The germline gives CDR1 MNHNY, CDR2 SVGAGI (reference sequence). The CDR3 is 16 amino acids.

V and J are TRBV9 and TRBJ2-2; D is undetermined. The V gene's germline CDR1 is SGDLS and CDR2 YYNGEE. Deletions cut 4 bases from V and 8 bases from J, with 15 bases between. The CDR3 contains 14 residues. CDR3 DNA sequence: TGTGCCAGCAGCCCACAGCCTGCCGGGGGGGAGCTGTTTTTT. Translated, it gives CASSPQPAGGELFF.

This chain connects TRBV6-6 to TRBJ2-7, with D unresolved. Looked up from germline, CDR1 is MNHNY and CDR2 is SVGAGI (reference sequence). The CDR3 loop spans 12 amino acids. V lost 8 bases and J lost 0, with 8 bases in between. The CDR3 reads CASSDSSYEQYF. The DNA of the CDR3 is TGTGCCAGCTCGGATTCCTCCTACGAGCAGTACTTC.

V gene TRBV28 combines with J gene TRBJ1-5; D remains ambiguous. Looked up from germline, CDR1 is MDHEN and CDR2 is SYDVKM. This CDR3 spans 15 amino acids. The germline V and J ends were trimmed by 2 bases and 4 bases, with 12 bases remaining between them. The CDR3 region has the DNA TGTGCCAGCAGTTTAGAAGGTAACTCGAATCAGCCCCAGCATTTT. Protein product: CASSLEGNSNQPQHF.

CDR3 region: CASRSGNTEAFF. In DNA form, the CDR3 reads TGTGCCAGCAGGTCCGGGAACACTGAAGCTTTCTTT. The chain employs TRBV6-1 and TRBJ1-1; no clear D gene. CDR1 and CDR2 from the germline V gene are MNHNS and SASEGT. The CDR3 is 12 residues long. Trimming left V 6 bases short and J 1 base short, with 6 bases between.

In DNA form, the CDR3 reads TGTGCCAGTAGTATCGGGATGGGCAGGACCAATGAAAAACTGTTTTTT. This codes for CASSIGMGRTNEKLFF. The chain joins TRBV19 to TRBJ1-4; D is uncertain. With 3 bases removed from V and 5 bases from J, the gap between germline ends came to 16 bases. From germline, CDR1 is LNHDA and CDR2 SQIVND (reference sequence). CDR3 length equals 16 residues.